Each of the 9 T cell receptor beta chains below was sequenced from the same sample in a study of blood T cell repertoires in COVID-19. The table came from immunoSEQ multiplex PCR; TCRdb's copy has only in-frame clones and leaves some out. The table lists roughly 230,000 clones, nearly 90% of them singletons. Sequencing was done on a sample of peripheral blood. The receptors stem from a woman aged 40 to 50 who had recovered from COVID-19.

The J gene is TRBJ2-7, the V gene TRBV10-1, with 10 bases lining up with TRBD2. The CDR3 loop spans 15 amino acids. Germline CDR1 WNHNN, CDR2 SYGVQD (reference sequence). J lost 3 bases, V lost 2 bases, and 4 bases had no gene match. The CDR3 loop is CASSEQIAGGYEQYF. The CDR3 nucleotides read TGCGCCAGCAGTGAGCAGATAGCGGGGGGCTACGAGCAGTACTTC.

The chain links TRBV5-4 to TRBJ2-3; 8 bases agree with TRBD2. The germline CDR1 and CDR2 sequences are SGHNT and YYREEE (reference sequence). This CDR3 has 14 amino acids. The trim removed 4 bases at V and 1 base at J, leaving 2 bases unmatched. For the CDR3, the DNA is TGTGCCAGCAGCACGGGGGGGCGCACAGATACGCAGTATTTT. It specifies CASSTGGRTDTQYF. The entire variable domain, with the rest obtained from reference TRBV5-4 and TRBJ2-3, is as follows: ETGVTQSPTHLIKTRGQQVTLRCSSQSGHNTVSWYQQALGQGPQFIFQYYREEENGRGNFPPRFSGLQFPNYSSELNVNALELDDSALYLCASSTGGRTDTQYFGPGTRLTVL.

The rearrangement uses TRBV27 and TRBJ1-4; 7 bases match TRBD1. V shed 6 bases, J shed 8 bases, and the junction held 9 bases outside the gene matches. This CDR3 has 14 residues. The germline gives CDR1 MNHEY, CDR2 SMNVEV (reference sequence). The CDR3 region is CASSLTGYVEKLFF. The CDR3 coding sequence is TGTGCCAGCAGCCTGACAGGGTATGTGGAAAAACTGTTTTTT.

The genes are TRBV9 and TRBJ2-5, with D tentatively TRBD2 (6 bases). Trimming left V 6 bases short and J 5 bases short, with 20 bases between. The CDR3 loop spans 15 amino acids. Per the germline V gene, CDR1 is SGDLS and CDR2 is YYNGEE. The CDR3 sequence: CASTCRTTGTETQYF. In DNA, the CDR3 is TGTGCCAGCACTTGCCGGACTACCGGGACGGAGACCCAGTACTTC.

The chain combines TRBV27 with TRBJ2-3; D uncertain. Germline V gene sequence: CDR1 MNHEY, CDR2 SMNVEV (reference sequence). This CDR3 region has 17 residues. With 5 bases removed from V and 2 bases from J, the gap between germline ends came to 20 bases. The CDR3 sequence is CASSPLSTIPFTDTQYF. The CDR3 DNA follows: TGTGCCAGCAGTCCACTATCGACCATCCCCTTCACAGATACGCAGTATTTT.

The chain uses TRBV11-2 and TRBJ2-3, with a weak D call TRBD2 (5 bases). CDR1 is SGHAT and CDR2 is FQNNGV in the germline V gene. This CDR3 comprises 13 residues. Deletions cut 10 bases from V and 2 bases from J, with 13 bases between. CDR3 residues: CATSSGLTDTQYF. DNA for the CDR3: TGTGCCACCTCCTCTGGACTCACAGATACGCAGTATTTT.

The chain combines TRBV28 with TRBJ1-4; D is ambiguous. This CDR3 has 17 residues. The V and J ends lost 3 bases and 0 bases respectively, with 14 bases between them. Per the germline V gene, CDR1 is MDHEN and CDR2 is SYDVKM. The CDR3 region is CASSFATYRTTNEKLFF. CDR3 sequence (DNA): TGTGCCAGCAGTTTTGCTACTTATCGTACAACTAATGAAAAACTGTTTTTT.

This sequence joins TRBV30 and TRBJ1-1; D possibly corresponds to TRBD1 (5 bases). The CDR3 totals 12 residues. Germline assignment: CDR1 GTSNPN and CDR2 SVGIG (reference sequence). The V end was cut by 1 base, the J end by 11 bases, with 14 bases between. The CDR3 region has the DNA TGTGCCTGGAGTGCACAGGAGGGGTGGGCTTTCTTT. Translating gives CAWSAQEGWAFF.

The chain links TRBV6-1 to TRBJ2-3; 11 positions match TRBD2. The CDR3 runs 16 residues. Germline trimming cut 4 bases from V and 2 bases from J; bases unmatched to any gene: 5. Germline CDR1 reads MNHNS; CDR2 reads SASEGT. For the CDR3, the DNA is TGTGCCAGCAGTGCGACTAGCGGGACCCTCACAGATACGCAGTATTTT. This sequence encodes CASSATSGTLTDTQYF.